The 8 T cell receptor beta chains presented below share a single source sample, sequenced in a study of cytomegalovirus exposure and HLA in healthy donors. Primers for the PCR totalled 60 Vbeta and 13 Jbeta. Libraries were prepared by immunoSEQ multiplex PCR; TCRdb keeps only in-frame clonotypes and omits some of them. The sample records roughly 120,000 clones, 80% being singletons. The source material was PBMCs. The receptors were sampled from a male donor in good health and CMV-seronegative.

V is TRBV25-1 and J is TRBJ2-5, with D possibly being TRBD1 (5 bases). The CDR3 runs to 16 residues. Germline CDR1 and CDR2: MGHDK and SYGVNS. V lost 2 bases to trimming and J lost 4 bases, with 17 bases between them. DNA for the CDR3: TGTGCCAGCAGTGAAGGTGGTGGACAAGCTCTAGAGACCCAGTACTTC. It specifies CASSEGGGQALETQYF.

This clone was recorded a few times. The chain carries TRBV30 and TRBJ1-1, with TRBD1 matching over 8 bases. The CDR3 is 13 residues long. With 5 bases clipped from V and 3 bases from J, the junction kept 5 bases outside the gene matches. Germline V gene sequence: CDR1 GTSNPN, CDR2 SVGIG (reference sequence). CDR3 loop: CAWGGQADTEAFF. For the CDR3, the DNA is TGTGCCTGGGGGGGACAGGCGGACACTGAAGCTTTCTTT.

The genes are TRBV6-5 and TRBJ1-3; D not resolved. V lost 10 bases, J lost 4 bases, and 17 bases lay in between. There are 14 residues in the CDR3. The germline V gene encodes CDR1 MNHEY and CDR2 SVGAGI. The CDR3 DNA reads as TGTGCCACCCGTTACGGCGGGCGCGGAAACACCATATATTTT. Translating gives CATRYGGRGNTIYF.

The rearrangement joins TRBV6-5 to TRBJ2-1; D unresolved. CDR3 length equals 15 residues. V was shortened by 2 bases and J by 5 bases, with 13 bases between the two germline ends. CDR1 and CDR2 from the germline V gene are MNHEY and SVGAGI. CDR3 nucleotides: TGTGCCAGCAGTTACCCCAACTCCCGGGACAATGAGCAGTTCTTC. As protein: CASSYPNSRDNEQFF.

This clone was seen a handful of times. The CDR3 spells CASSFGSSGNTIYF. The CDR3 DNA sequence: TGTGCCAGCAGTTTCGGTTCCTCTGGAAACACCATATATTTT. The V call is TRBV6-6, the J call TRBJ1-3; D is undetermined. CDR1 is MNHNY and CDR2 is SVGAGI in the germline V gene (reference sequence). The CDR3 is 14 residues long. V lost 4 bases, J lost 0 bases, and 7 bases lay in between.

In this sample, this clone turned up once. V and J are TRBV6-1 and TRBJ1-2, with D tentatively TRBD1 (5 bases). The CDR3 sequence is 13 residues long. Trimming removed 5 bases at V and 0 bases at J, with 7 bases between. Germline assignment: CDR1 MNHNS and CDR2 SASEGT. As DNA, the CDR3 is TGTGCCAGCAGTTTGACAGCTAACTATGGCTACACCTTC. Protein product: CASSLTANYGYTF.

The chain combines TRBV30 with TRBJ1-2; the D gene is possibly TRBD1 (5 bases). V was pared by 0 bases and J by 5 bases, with 13 bases between. Germline CDR1 GTSNPN, CDR2 SVGIG (reference sequence). The CDR3 is 14 residues long. CDR3 bases: TGTGCCTGGAGTGTGGCTCGTAGGGGTTATGGCTACACCTTC. Translating it yields CAWSVARRGYGYTF.

The chain has TRBV10-1 and TRBJ1-5; D is unclear. Germline CDR1 is WNHNN and CDR2 is SYGVQD (reference sequence). V lost 2 bases, J lost 7 bases, and 9 bases lay in between. The CDR3 consists of 13 residues. This CDR3 is CASSEARGQPQHF. CDR3 DNA: TGCGCCAGCAGTGAGGCCCGGGGACAGCCCCAGCATTTT.